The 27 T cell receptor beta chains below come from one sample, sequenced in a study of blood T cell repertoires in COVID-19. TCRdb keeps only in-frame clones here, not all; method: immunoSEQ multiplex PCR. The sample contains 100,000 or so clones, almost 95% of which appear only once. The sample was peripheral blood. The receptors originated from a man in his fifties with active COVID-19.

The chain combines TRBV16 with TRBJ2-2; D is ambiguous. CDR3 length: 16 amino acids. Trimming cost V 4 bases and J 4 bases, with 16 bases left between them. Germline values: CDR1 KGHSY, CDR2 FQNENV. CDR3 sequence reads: CASSRTTDISTGELFF. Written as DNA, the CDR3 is TGTGCCAGCAGCCGCACCACCGACATAAGCACCGGGGAGCTGTTTTTT.

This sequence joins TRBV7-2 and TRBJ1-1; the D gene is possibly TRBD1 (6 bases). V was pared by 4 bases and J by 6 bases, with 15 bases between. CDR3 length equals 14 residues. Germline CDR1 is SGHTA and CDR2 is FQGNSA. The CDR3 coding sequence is TGTGCCAGCAGCTACAGGGAGCTCTATTCTGAAGCTTTCTTT. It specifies CASSYRELYSEAFF.

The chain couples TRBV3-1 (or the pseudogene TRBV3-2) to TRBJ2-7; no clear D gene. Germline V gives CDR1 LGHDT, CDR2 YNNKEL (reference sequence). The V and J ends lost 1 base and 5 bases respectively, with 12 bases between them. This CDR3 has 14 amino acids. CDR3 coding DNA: TGTGCCAGCAGCCAAGTCCTCCTGGCCGACGAGCAGTACTTC. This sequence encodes CASSQVLLADEQYF.

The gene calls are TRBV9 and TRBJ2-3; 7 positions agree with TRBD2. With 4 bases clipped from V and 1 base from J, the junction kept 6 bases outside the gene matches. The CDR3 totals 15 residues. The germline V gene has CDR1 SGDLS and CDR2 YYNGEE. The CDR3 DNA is TGTGCCAGCAGCTCCATAGCGGGCCGCACAGATACGCAGTATTTT. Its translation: CASSSIAGRTDTQYF.

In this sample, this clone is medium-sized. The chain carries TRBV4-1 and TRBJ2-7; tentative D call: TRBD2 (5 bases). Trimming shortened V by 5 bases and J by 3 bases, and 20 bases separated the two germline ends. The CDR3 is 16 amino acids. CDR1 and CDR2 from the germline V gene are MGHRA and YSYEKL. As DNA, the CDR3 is TGCGCCAGCAGCAGCCGGGATCCCCTTACCCTCTACGAGCAGTACTTC. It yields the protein CASSSRDPLTLYEQYF.

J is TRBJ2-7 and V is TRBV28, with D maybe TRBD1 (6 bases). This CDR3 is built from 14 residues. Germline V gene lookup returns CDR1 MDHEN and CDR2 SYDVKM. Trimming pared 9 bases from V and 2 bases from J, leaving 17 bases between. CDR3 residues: CASTGNLRPYEQYF. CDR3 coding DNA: TGTGCCAGTACAGGGAACCTCCGTCCCTACGAGCAGTACTTC.

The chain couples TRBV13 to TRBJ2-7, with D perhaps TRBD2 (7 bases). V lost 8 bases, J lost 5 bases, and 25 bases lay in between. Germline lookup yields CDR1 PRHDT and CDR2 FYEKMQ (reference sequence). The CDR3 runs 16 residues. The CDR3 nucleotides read TGTGCCAGCCGGAGGGGGGGACGGGACGGAGGGAACGAGCAGTACTTC. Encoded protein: CASRRGGRDGGNEQYF.

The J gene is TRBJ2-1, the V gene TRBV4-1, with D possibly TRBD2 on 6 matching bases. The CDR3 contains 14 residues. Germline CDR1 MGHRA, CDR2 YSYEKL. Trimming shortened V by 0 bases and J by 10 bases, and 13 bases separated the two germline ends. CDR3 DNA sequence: TGCGCCAGCAGCCAAGATCGTCTCAGCGGGGAGCAGTTCTTC. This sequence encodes CASSQDRLSGEQFF.

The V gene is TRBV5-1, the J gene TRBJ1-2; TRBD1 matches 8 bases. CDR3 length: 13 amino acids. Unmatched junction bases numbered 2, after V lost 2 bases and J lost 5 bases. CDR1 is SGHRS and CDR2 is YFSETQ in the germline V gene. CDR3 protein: CASSLQGEYGYTF. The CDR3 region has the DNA TGCGCCAGCAGCTTACAGGGGGAGTATGGCTACACCTTC.

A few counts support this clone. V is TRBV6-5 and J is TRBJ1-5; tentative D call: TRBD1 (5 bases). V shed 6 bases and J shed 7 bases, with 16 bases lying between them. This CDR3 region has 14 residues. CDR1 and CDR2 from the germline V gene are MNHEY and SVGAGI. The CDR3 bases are TGTGCCAGCAGCCTTGACGTTGGGGGGCAGCCCCAGCATTTT. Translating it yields CASSLDVGGQPQHF.

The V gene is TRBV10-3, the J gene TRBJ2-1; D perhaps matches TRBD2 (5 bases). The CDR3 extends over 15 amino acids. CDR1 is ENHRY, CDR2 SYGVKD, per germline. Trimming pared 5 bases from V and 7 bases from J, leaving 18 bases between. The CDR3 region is CAISNTLHRGNEQFF. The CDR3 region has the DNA TGTGCCATCAGTAACACTCTTCACCGGGGAAATGAGCAGTTCTTC.

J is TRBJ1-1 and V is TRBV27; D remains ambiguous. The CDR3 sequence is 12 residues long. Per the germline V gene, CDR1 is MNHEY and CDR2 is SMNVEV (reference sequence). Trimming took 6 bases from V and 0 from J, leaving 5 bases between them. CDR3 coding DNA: TGTGCCAGCAGCGGGTTGAACACTGAAGCTTTCTTT. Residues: CASSGLNTEAFF.

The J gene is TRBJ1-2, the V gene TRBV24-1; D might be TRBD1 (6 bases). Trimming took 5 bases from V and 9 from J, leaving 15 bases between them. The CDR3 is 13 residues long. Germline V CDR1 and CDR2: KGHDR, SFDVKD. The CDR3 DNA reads TGTGCCACCAGTGGACCACAGGGTGCAAGCTACACCTTC. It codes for CATSGPQGASYTF.

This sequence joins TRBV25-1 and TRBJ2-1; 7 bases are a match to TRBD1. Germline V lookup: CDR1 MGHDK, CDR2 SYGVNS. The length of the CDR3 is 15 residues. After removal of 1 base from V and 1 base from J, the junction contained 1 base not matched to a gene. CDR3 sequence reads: CASSESRGSYNEQFF. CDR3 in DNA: TGTGCCAGCAGTGAATCCAGGGGGTCCTACAATGAGCAGTTCTTC.

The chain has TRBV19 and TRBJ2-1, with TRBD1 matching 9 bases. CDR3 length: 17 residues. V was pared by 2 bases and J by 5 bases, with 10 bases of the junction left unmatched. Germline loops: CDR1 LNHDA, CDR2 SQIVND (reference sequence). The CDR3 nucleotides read TGTGCCAGTAGTATATGGGGGACAGGGACCAACGACAATGAGCAGTTCTTC. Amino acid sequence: CASSIWGTGTNDNEQFF.

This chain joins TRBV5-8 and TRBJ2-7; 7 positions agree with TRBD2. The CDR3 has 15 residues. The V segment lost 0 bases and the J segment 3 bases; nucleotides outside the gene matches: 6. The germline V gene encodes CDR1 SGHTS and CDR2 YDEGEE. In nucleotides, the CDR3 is TGTGCCAGCAGCTTGGCTAGCGGACTGCTCTACGAGCAGTACTTC. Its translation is CASSLASGLLYEQYF.

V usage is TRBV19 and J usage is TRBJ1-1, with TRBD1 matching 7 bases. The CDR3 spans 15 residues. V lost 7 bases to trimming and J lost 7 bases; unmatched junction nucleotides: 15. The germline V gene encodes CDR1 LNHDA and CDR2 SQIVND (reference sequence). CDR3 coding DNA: TGTGCCAGTAAGCCTCCGACAGGGCTCTTTGGTGAAGCTTTCTTT. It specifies CASKPPTGLFGEAFF.

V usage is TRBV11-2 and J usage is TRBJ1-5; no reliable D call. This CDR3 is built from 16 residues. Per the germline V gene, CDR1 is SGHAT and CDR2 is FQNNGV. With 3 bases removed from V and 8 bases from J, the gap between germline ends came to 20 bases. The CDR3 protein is CASSFGRGDPMEPQHF. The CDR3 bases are TGTGCCAGCAGCTTCGGGCGGGGAGACCCTATGGAGCCCCAGCATTTT.

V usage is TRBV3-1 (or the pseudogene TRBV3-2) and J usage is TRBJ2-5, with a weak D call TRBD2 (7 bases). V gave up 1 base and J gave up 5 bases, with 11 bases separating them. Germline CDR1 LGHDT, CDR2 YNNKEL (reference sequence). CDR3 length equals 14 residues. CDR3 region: CASSQVGGGETQYF. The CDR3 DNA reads TGTGCCAGCAGCCAAGTGGGAGGGGGGGAGACCCAGTACTTC.

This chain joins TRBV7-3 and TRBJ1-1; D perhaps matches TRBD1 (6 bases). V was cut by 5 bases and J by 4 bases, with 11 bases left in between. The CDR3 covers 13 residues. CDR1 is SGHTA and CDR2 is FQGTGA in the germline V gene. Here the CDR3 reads CASSTRGSTEAFF. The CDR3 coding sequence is TGTGCCAGCAGCACCAGGGGCAGCACTGAAGCTTTCTTT.

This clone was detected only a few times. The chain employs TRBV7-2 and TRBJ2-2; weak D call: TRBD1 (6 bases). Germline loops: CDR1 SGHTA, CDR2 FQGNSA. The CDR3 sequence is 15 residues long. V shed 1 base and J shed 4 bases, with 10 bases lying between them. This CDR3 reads CASSLVGAVTGELFF. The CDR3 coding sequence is TGTGCCAGCAGCTTAGTGGGGGCTGTCACCGGGGAGCTGTTTTTT.

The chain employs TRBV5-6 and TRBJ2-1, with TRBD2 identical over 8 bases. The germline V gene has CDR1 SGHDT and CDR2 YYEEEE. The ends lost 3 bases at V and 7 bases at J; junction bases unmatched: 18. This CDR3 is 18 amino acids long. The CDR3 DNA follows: TGTGCCAGCAGCTCGATAGCGGGAACGTGGGAAACACAGAATGAGCAGTTCTTC. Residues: CASSSIAGTWETQNEQFF. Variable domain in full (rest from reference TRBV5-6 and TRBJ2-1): DAGVTQSPTHLIKTRGQQVTLRCSPKSGHDTVSWYQQALGQGPQFIFQYYEEEERQRGNFPDRFSGHQFPNYSSELNVNALLLGDSALYLCASSSIAGTWETQNEQFFGPGTRLTVL.

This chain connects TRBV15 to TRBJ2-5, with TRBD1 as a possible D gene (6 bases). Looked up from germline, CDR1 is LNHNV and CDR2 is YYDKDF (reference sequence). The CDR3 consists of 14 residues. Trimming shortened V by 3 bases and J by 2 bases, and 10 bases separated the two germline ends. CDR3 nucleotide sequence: TGTGCCACCAGCAGTGGCGGACAGCAAGAGACCCAGTACTTC. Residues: CATSSGGQQETQYF.

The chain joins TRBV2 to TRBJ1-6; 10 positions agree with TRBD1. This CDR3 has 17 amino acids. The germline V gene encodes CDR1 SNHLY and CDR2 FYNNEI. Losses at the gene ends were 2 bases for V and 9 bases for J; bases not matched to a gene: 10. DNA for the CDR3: TGTGCCAGCAGTGAAACGAGACAGGGGGCAGCTGGTTCACCCCTCCACTTT. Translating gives CASSETRQGAAGSPLHF.

CDR3 DNA sequence: TGTGCCAGCAGTTTAAGGGGTCAGCCCCAGCATTTT. Translated, it gives CASSLRGQPQHF. The chain employs TRBV12-3 or TRBV12-4 and TRBJ1-5, with D possibly being TRBD1 (5 bases). Deletions cut 2 bases from V and 6 bases from J, with 5 bases between. The CDR3 consists of 12 residues.

The CDR3, as DNA: TGCGCCAGCAGCAAGACAGAGAACACTGAAGCTTTCTTT. The encoded protein is CASSKTENTEAFF. This chain connects TRBV5-1 to TRBJ1-1, with a weak D call TRBD1 (5 bases). The germline V and J ends were trimmed by 4 bases and 1 base, with 8 bases remaining between them. This CDR3 spans 13 amino acids. Germline loops: CDR1 SGHRS, CDR2 YFSETQ.

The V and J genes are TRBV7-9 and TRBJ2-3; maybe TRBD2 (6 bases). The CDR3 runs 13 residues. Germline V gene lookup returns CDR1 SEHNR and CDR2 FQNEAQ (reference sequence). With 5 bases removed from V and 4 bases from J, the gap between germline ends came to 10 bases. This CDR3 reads CASSLPGADTQYF. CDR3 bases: TGTGCCAGCAGCCTCCCGGGGGCAGATACGCAGTATTTT. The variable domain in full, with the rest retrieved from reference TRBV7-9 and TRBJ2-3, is DTGVSQNPRHKITKRGQNVTFRCDPISEHNRLYWYRQTLGQGPEFLTYFQNEAQLEKSRLLSDRFSAERPKGSFSTLEIQRTEQGDSAMYLCASSLPGADTQYFGPGTRLTVL.